This T cell receptor beta chain derives from a study of blood T cell repertoires in COVID-19. The overall study: The study drew acute and convalescent COVID-19 samples from the United States, Italy and Spain. T cells, B-cell-depleted T cells, or PBMCs provided the cDNA or gDNA that served as material.

Participants' own reports of clinical history determined their cohort assignment. Profiling relied on immunoSEQ multiplex PCR, and the TCRdb table lists in-frame clones only, not all of them. The sample lists under 300,000 clones, 75% to 95% seen once, with 1.5% to 2% in the top ten. The CDR3 extends over 18 amino acids. Sequencing used PBMCs or T cells enriched from blood (not recorded which). This receptor was taken from a woman aged 18-29 years who had recovered from COVID-19. V usage is TRBV21-1 and J usage is TRBJ2-2; TRBD1 is the table's D call, not checked against the DNA. TRBV21-1 is termed a pseudogene. CDR3 bases: TGTGCCAGCAGCAAAATCCCGCCGGGACAAACATCCACAGGGGAGCTGTTTTTT. It specifies CASSKIPPGQTSTGELFF.